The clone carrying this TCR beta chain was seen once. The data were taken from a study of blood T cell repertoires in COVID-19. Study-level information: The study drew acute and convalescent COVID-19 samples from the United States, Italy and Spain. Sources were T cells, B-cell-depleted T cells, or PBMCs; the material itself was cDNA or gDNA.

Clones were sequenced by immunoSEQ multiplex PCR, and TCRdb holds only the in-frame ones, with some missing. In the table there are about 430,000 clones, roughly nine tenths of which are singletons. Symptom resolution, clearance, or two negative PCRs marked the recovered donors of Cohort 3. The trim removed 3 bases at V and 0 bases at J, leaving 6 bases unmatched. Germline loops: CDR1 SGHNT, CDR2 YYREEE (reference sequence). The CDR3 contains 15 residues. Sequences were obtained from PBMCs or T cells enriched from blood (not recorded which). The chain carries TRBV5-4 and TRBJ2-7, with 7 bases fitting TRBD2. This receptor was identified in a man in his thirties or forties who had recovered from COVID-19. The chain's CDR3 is CASSSSSGLSYEQYF. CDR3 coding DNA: TGTGCCAGCAGCTCTTCTAGCGGTCTCTCCTACGAGCAGTACTTC.